Each of the 7 T cell receptor beta chains below was sequenced from the same sample in a study of T cells in Graves' hyperthyroidism and ophthalmopathy. Using RNA transcripts as the source, TCR beta CDR3 regions were amplified. The study used the HTBI primer set for a first-round RT-PCR of the TCR CDR3. One entry per CDR3 protein, called by TCRdb with MiXCR from the multiplex PCR reads. The table lists more than 300,000 distinct CDR3 sequences, roughly 17% of them singletons, with roughly 35% in the top ten. The sample taken for sequencing was blood. All receptors derive from a woman aged 25-40 years with Graves' hyperthyroidism that later progressed to Graves' ophthalmopathy.

J is TRBJ2-6 and V is TRBV28, with D possibly being TRBD2 (6 bases). The CDR3 is made up of 14 amino acids. Germline loops: CDR1 MDHEN, CDR2 SYDVKM. The V end was cut by 10 bases, the J end by 1 base, with 11 bases between. CDR3 DNA: TGTGCCACTCTCCGGGGGTCTGGGGCCAACGTCCTGACTTTC. This translates into CATLRGSGANVLTF.

Ten or more counts support this clonotype. The rearrangement links TRBV19 to TRBJ1-2, with TRBD1 as a possible D gene (6 bases). V lost 4 bases, J lost 4 bases, and 10 bases lay in between. CDR1 is LNHDA, CDR2 SQIVND, per germline (reference sequence). The CDR3 runs 13 residues. CDR3 nucleotide sequence: TGTGCCAGTAGTACACAGGGCGGCTATGGCTACACCTTC. It specifies CASSTQGGYGYTF.

This clonotype was observed once. The chain has TRBV11-2 and TRBJ2-7; TRBD2 matches 14 bases. Trimming at V came to 4 bases and at J to 1 base, leaving 6 bases not matched to a gene. This CDR3 is 17 amino acids long. Germline-derived CDR1 and CDR2 are SGHAT and FQNNGV. The CDR3 is CASSYTGLAGASYEQYF. DNA of the CDR3: TGTGCCAGCAGCTACACGGGACTAGCGGGGGCGTCCTACGAGCAGTACTTC.

This clonotype was detected only a few times. The J gene is TRBJ2-1, the V gene TRBV7-6; 10 bases fit TRBD2. With V trimmed by 3 bases and J by 2 bases, 4 bases remained unmatched. Germline assignment: CDR1 SGHVS and CDR2 FNYEAQ. The CDR3 is made up of 16 amino acids. The CDR3 region has the DNA TGTGCCAGCAGCTTCGTAGGACTAGCGGCCTACAATGAGCAGTTCTTC. Translation: CASSFVGLAAYNEQFF.

A few counts support this clonotype. This chain links TRBV2 with TRBJ1-5; no clear D gene. Germline V gene sequence: CDR1 SNHLY, CDR2 FYNNEI. The CDR3 consists of 13 residues. Trimming took 6 bases from V and 5 from J, leaving 11 bases between them. As DNA, the CDR3 is TGTGCCAGCAGGATACACGGATATCAGCCCCAGCATTTT. As protein: CASRIHGYQPQHF.

This clonotype was observed at least ten times. The chain uses TRBV12-3 or TRBV12-4 and TRBJ2-7; D is ambiguous. The CDR3 extends over 12 amino acids. V shed 3 bases and J shed 6 bases, with 9 bases lying between them. The CDR3 DNA reads TGTGCCAGCAGTTTCTTGATACTCGAGCAGTACTTC. Its protein product is CASSFLILEQYF.

As concerns this clonotype: Since a much larger clone is just one base distant, this may be a read error. The chain links TRBV28 to TRBJ1-2; D not resolved. Trimming left V 6 bases short and J 4 bases short, with 15 bases between. Germline V gene data show CDR1 as MDHEN and CDR2 as SYDVKM. The CDR3 consists of 14 residues. The CDR3 DNA sequence: TGTGCCAGCAGGTTAATGGGGATCGGCTATGGCTACACCTTC. Translated: CASRLMGIGYGYTF.